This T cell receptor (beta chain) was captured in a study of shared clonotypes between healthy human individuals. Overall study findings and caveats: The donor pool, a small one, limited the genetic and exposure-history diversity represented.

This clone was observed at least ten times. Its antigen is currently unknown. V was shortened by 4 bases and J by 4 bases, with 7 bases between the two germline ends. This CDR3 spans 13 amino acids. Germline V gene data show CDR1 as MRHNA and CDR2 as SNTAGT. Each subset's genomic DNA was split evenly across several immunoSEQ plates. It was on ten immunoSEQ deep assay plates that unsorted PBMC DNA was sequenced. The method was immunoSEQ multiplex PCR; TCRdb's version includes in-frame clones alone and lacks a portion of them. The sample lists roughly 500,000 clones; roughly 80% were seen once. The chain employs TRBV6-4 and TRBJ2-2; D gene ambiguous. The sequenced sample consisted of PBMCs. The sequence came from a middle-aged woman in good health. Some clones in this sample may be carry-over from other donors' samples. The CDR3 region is CASSAGPTGELFF. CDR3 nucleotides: TGTGCCAGCAGTGCCGGTCCCACCGGGGAGCTGTTTTTT.